This T cell receptor (beta chain) was sequenced during a study of Ad26.COV2.S vaccination and SARS-CoV-2 variants. The protocol was immunoSEQ multiplex PCR, while the TCRdb copy is restricted to in-frame clones and leaves out a portion. The table shows approximately 420,000 clones, with around 87% occurring only once. Germline V lookup: CDR1 MGHRA, CDR2 YSYEKL. Trimming stripped 0 bases from V and 5 bases from J, with 11 bases between. This CDR3 contains 15 residues. Comments on this clone: What it recognizes is unknown.

The study's findings and limits: The study found higher spike-specific TCR breadth in vaccine than placebo recipients.

Treatment here: approximately 18 received Ad26.COV2.S at low or high dose, single or two shots; about 5 received placebo; per-sample allocation not given. Vaccine and placebo recipients were sampled on day 63 after the first injection. SARS-CoV-2 spike from the Wuhan strain was encoded by the vaccine, an Ad26 vector. J is TRBJ1-5 and V is TRBV4-1; D is perhaps TRBD1 (6 bases). The origin of this receptor is a person between 18 and 65 years old who received the Ad26.COV2.S COVID-19 vaccine or a placebo. The sample consisted of peripheral blood, taken in a trial of Ad26.COV2.S vaccine versus placebo. The CDR3 spells CASSQEWGGDQPQHF. The CDR3 nucleotides are TGCGCCAGCAGCCAAGAGTGGGGGGGCGATCAGCCCCAGCATTTT.